This entry lists 29 T cell receptor beta chains sequenced from one sample in a study of CD8 T cells in ankylosing spondylitis. MiXCR was run by TCRdb on the 5' RACE reads, yielding one entry per CDR3 protein. The sample shows approximately 190,000 distinct CDR3 sequences, approximately 12% of them seen only once. Sequencing was done on a sample of blood, either unsorted or a sorted T cell fraction (not recorded which). All receptors come from a female donor with ankylosing spondylitis or in good health (not recorded which).

This clonotype was observed many times. The chain has TRBV5-1 and TRBJ2-7; D gene ambiguous. The germline gives CDR1 SGHRS, CDR2 YFSETQ. The CDR3 covers 14 residues. Trimming took 0 bases from V and 3 from J, leaving 10 bases between them. This CDR3 reads CASSLEVRNYEQYF. CDR3 nucleotide sequence: TGCGCCAGCAGCTTGGAGGTCAGAAACTACGAGCAGTACTTC.

In this sample, this clonotype turned up many times. CDR3 protein: CASSLGLRTSGRTPNEQFF. The DNA of the CDR3 is TGTGCCAGCAGCTTAGGCCTGAGGACTAGCGGGAGGACCCCAAATGAGCAGTTCTTC. This chain uses TRBV11-1 with TRBJ2-1; 14 bases agree with TRBD2. The ends lost 1 base at V and 7 bases at J; junction bases unmatched: 12. The germline gives CDR1 SGHAT, CDR2 FQDESV (reference sequence). The CDR3 spans 19 residues.

V gene TRBV12-3 or TRBV12-4 combines with J gene TRBJ1-3; the match to TRBD1 covers 7 bases. With V trimmed by 2 bases and J by 1 base, 2 bases remained unmatched. The CDR3 is 15 amino acids. The CDR3 nucleotides read TGTGCCAGCAGTTTACACAGGGGTTCTGGAAACACCATATATTTT. Its protein product is CASSLHRGSGNTIYF.

This clonotype was found many times. The chain links TRBV5-5 to TRBJ1-2; D gene unclear. The V end lost 3 bases, the J end lost 6 bases, and 12 bases lay between the germline ends. Germline CDR1 is SGHKS and CDR2 is YYEKEE (reference sequence). This CDR3 region has 13 residues. The CDR3 nucleotides are TGTGCCAGCAGCTCTAATTCAGTGAATGGCTACACCTTC. Protein: CASSSNSVNGYTF.

This clonotype was detected only a few times. This chain connects TRBV30 to TRBJ1-2; 9 bases are shared with TRBD1. This CDR3 comprises 16 residues. V lost 0 bases and J lost 4; bases outside the gene matches: 9. CDR1 and CDR2 from the germline V gene are GTSNPN and SVGIG (reference sequence). CDR3 residues: CAWSVLGTGIRYGYTF. The CDR3, as DNA: TGTGCCTGGAGTGTACTCGGGACAGGGATCCGCTATGGCTACACCTTC.

This clonotype was picked up many times. This chain links TRBV4-3 with TRBJ1-4, with 9 bases aligning to TRBD1. CDR1 LGHNA and CDR2 YSLEER come from the germline V gene. V lost 3 bases and J lost 8; bases outside the gene matches: 10. This CDR3 comprises 16 residues. The CDR3 reads CASSHDPGQGGEKLFF. CDR3 nucleotides: TGCGCCAGCAGCCACGACCCGGGACAGGGTGGAGAAAAACTGTTTTTT.

This clonotype was counted a few times. V is TRBV7-3 and J is TRBJ2-3; 11 bases line up with TRBD2. Germline CDR1 reads SGHTA; CDR2 reads FQGTGA. The V gene end was trimmed by 5 bases and the J gene end by 5 bases; junction bases not matched to a gene: 3. The CDR3 is made up of 14 amino acids. Here the CDR3 DNA reads TGTGCCAGCAGCACTGGGACTAGCGGAGATACGCAGTATTTT. It specifies CASSTGTSGDTQYF.

This clonotype was seen at least ten times. This sequence joins TRBV5-1 and TRBJ2-3; 7 bases are shared with TRBD2. The CDR3 is 15 amino acids. The J segment lost 1 base and the V segment lost 4 bases, leaving 6 bases of the junction unmatched. From germline, CDR1 is SGHRS and CDR2 YFSETQ. CDR3 DNA: TGCGCCAGCAGCAGAAGCGGGATCGGCACAGATACGCAGTATTTT. This encodes CASSRSGIGTDTQYF.

This clonotype was seen ten or more times. This chain uses TRBV11-1 with TRBJ1-1; D is uncertain. CDR1 is SGHAT and CDR2 is FQDESV in the germline V gene (reference sequence). The CDR3 totals 14 residues. The V and J ends lost 7 bases and 0 bases respectively, with 12 bases between them. The CDR3 here is CASNSRGVNTEAFF. The CDR3 DNA follows: TGTGCCAGCAACTCTAGAGGAGTGAACACTGAAGCTTTCTTT. The full variable domain, rest sourced from reference TRBV11-1 and TRBJ1-1, is EAEVAQSPRYKITEKSQAVAFWCDPISGHATLYWYRQILGQGPELLVQFQDESVVDDSQLPKDRFSAERLKGVDSTLKIQPAELGDSAMYLCASNSRGVNTEAFFGQGTRLTVV.

There are many counts of this clonotype. This chain connects TRBV20-1 to TRBJ1-6; 8 nucleotides match TRBD1. Germline V lookup: CDR1 DFQATT, CDR2 SNEGSKA (reference sequence). V was pared by 4 bases and J by 6 bases, with 11 bases of the junction left unmatched. This CDR3 region has 16 residues. The CDR3 reads CSANEGPTGANSPLHF. In DNA, the CDR3 is TGCAGTGCTAATGAGGGGCCGACAGGGGCTAATTCACCCCTCCACTTT.

This clonotype has a count of ten or more. The J gene is TRBJ2-1, the V gene TRBV5-1, with 9 bases lining up with TRBD2. Looked up from germline, CDR1 is SGHRS and CDR2 is YFSETQ. The V gene end was trimmed by 3 bases and the J gene end by 3 bases; junction bases not matched to a gene: 7. This CDR3 region has 16 residues. The CDR3 is CASSSTSGGLYNEQFF. CDR3 nucleotide sequence: TGCGCCAGCAGCTCGACTAGCGGAGGGCTCTACAATGAGCAGTTCTTC.

This clonotype was seen many times. The J gene is TRBJ2-7, the V gene TRBV3-1, with 8 bases lining up with TRBD2. J gave up 9 bases and V 4 bases, and 17 bases lay outside the gene matches. The CDR3 totals 16 residues. Germline V gene lookup returns CDR1 LGHDT and CDR2 YNNKEL (reference sequence). The CDR3 coding sequence is TGTGCCAGCAGCCCCCGGCGGGCGGGAGGTACTTTCGGGCAGTACTTC. It is translated as CASSPRRAGGTFGQYF.

This clonotype was seen ten or more times. This sequence joins TRBV12-3 or TRBV12-4 and TRBJ1-3; the D gene is possibly TRBD1 (5 bases). CDR3 length: 14 residues. V lost 6 bases to trimming and J lost 4 bases, with 13 bases between them. In DNA, the CDR3 is TGTGCCAGCAGCAACTGGGACGGGGGAAACACCATATATTTT. This sequence encodes CASSNWDGGNTIYF.

This clonotype was counted many times. V gene TRBV27 combines with J gene TRBJ2-3, with D perhaps TRBD2 (5 bases). The CDR3 has 13 amino acids. CDR1 is MNHEY, CDR2 SMNVEV, per germline (reference sequence). Trimming removed 8 bases at V and 0 bases at J, with 9 bases between. CDR3 amino acids: CASAERSTDTQYF. For the CDR3, the DNA is TGTGCCAGCGCCGAGCGGAGCACAGATACGCAGTATTTT.

Notes on this clonotype: This may arise from a read error, as a much more abundant clone is one base away. The chain links TRBV30 to TRBJ1-5; 8 bases map to TRBD1. The CDR3 covers 12 residues. The junction had 5 bases not matched to a gene; V was cut back by 6 bases and J by 7 bases. Per germline, CDR1 GTSNPN and CDR2 SVGIG (reference sequence). The chain's CDR3 is CACGQGKQPQHF. In DNA form, the CDR3 reads TGTGCCTGCGGACAGGGAAAACAGCCCCAGCATTTT.

The V call is TRBV20-1, the J call TRBJ1-4; D not certain. V gave up 5 bases and J gave up 8 bases, with 15 bases separating them. CDR3 length equals 13 residues. In germline, CDR1 is DFQATT, CDR2 SNEGSKA (reference sequence). DNA for the CDR3: TGCAGTGCTGTCCCGGGTCAGAAGGAAAAACTGTTTTTT. Its translation: CSAVPGQKEKLFF.

Many counts were recorded for this clonotype. CDR3 bases: TGTGCCAGCAGCTTAGGAGGACAGGCATGGCTGTTTTTT. Translating gives CASSLGGQAWLFF. The V and J genes are TRBV7-2 and TRBJ2-2; 7 bases fit TRBD1. The CDR3 sequence is 13 residues long. Germline lookup yields CDR1 SGHTA and CDR2 FQGNSA. The J segment lost 13 bases and the V segment lost 1 base, leaving 6 bases of the junction unmatched.

This clonotype came up many times. This chain joins TRBV5-1 and TRBJ2-1; 9 bases are a match to TRBD1. V gave up 4 bases and J gave up 7 bases; unmatched junction bases: 9. Germline V CDR1 and CDR2: SGHRS, YFSETQ. This CDR3 comprises 15 residues. CDR3 loop: CASSVTGGWGNEQFF. Here the CDR3 DNA reads TGCGCCAGCAGCGTTACAGGGGGCTGGGGGAATGAGCAGTTCTTC.

This clonotype was seen more than once but under ten times. The chain combines TRBV5-6 with TRBJ2-7; no firm D call. The CDR3 extends over 14 amino acids. V was shortened by 0 bases and J by 3 bases, with 10 bases between the two germline ends. Germline CDR1 SGHDT, CDR2 YYEEEE. The CDR3 nucleotides are TGTGCCAGCAGCTTGGTTAACAGAAACTACGAGCAGTACTTC. Protein: CASSLVNRNYEQYF.

This rearrangement joins TRBV2 to TRBJ2-7; no reliable D call. The length of the CDR3 is 13 residues. Trimming pared 3 bases from V and 6 bases from J, leaving 12 bases between. Germline values: CDR1 SNHLY, CDR2 FYNNEI. CDR3 DNA sequence: TGTGCCAGCAGTGAGACGGACCTCCGCGAGCAGTACTTC. This encodes CASSETDLREQYF.

Comment on this clonotype: A much larger clone differs from this one at a single base, so this may be a read error. The chain joins TRBV6-1 to TRBJ2-3; D possibly corresponds to TRBD2 (6 bases). This CDR3 has 16 amino acids. The ends were cut back, 5 bases at V and 8 bases at J, with 23 bases in the middle. Germline V gives CDR1 MNHNS, CDR2 SASEGT. The CDR3 region is CASSPPRTMGFCTQYF. CDR3 bases: TGTGCCAGCAGTCCGCCCCGGACTATGGGTTTCTGTACGCAGTATTTT.

This clonotype has just a few counts. In DNA, the CDR3 is TGTGCCAGCACAATAGACAGCCGGAACACAGATACGCAGTATTTT. Its translation: CASTIDSRNTDTQYF. The rearrangement joins TRBV7-2 to TRBJ2-3, with D possibly matching TRBD1 (5 bases). CDR1 SGHTA and CDR2 FQGNSA come from the germline V gene. V lost 7 bases and J lost 2, with 16 bases in between. This CDR3 has 15 residues.

This clonotype has ten or more counts. This chain joins TRBV6-2 or TRBV6-3 and TRBJ1-1, with 10 bases lining up with TRBD1. The CDR3 spans 14 residues. Germline-derived CDR1 and CDR2 are MNHEY and SVGEGT. After removal of 3 bases from V and 4 bases from J, the junction contained 2 bases not matched to a gene. This CDR3 is CASSYRTGGTEAFF. The CDR3 nucleotides read TGTGCCAGCAGTTATCGGACAGGGGGCACTGAAGCTTTCTTT.

The table lists this clonotype with a few counts. One base away lies a much larger clone, so this may be a sequencing read error. The rearrangement uses TRBV12-3 or TRBV12-4 and TRBJ2-5; 7 nucleotides align to TRBD2. After removal of 3 bases from V and 5 bases from J, the junction contained 6 bases not matched to a gene. This CDR3 contains 14 residues. CDR3 protein: CASSFRVSGETQYF. CDR3 in DNA: TGTGCCAGCAGTTTCCGGGTTAGCGGGGAGACCCAGTACTTC.

This clonotype was counted at least ten times. V gene TRBV11-2 combines with J gene TRBJ2-7; 12 bases are shared with TRBD2. The V gene's germline CDR1 is SGHAT and CDR2 FQNNGV. This CDR3 is 15 amino acids long. Unmatched junction bases numbered 9, after V lost 5 bases and J lost 7 bases. CDR3 loop: CASSPEGLAGREQYF. The CDR3 DNA is TGTGCCAGCAGCCCAGAAGGACTAGCGGGACGGGAGCAGTACTTC.

This clonotype occurred many times. CDR3: CASSSGFDTGELFF. The CDR3 nucleotides are TGCGCCAGCAGCTCCGGATTTGACACCGGGGAGCTGTTTTTT. The gene calls are TRBV5-1 and TRBJ2-2; D unresolved. The germline V gene encodes CDR1 SGHRS and CDR2 YFSETQ. This CDR3 region has 14 residues. V lost 3 bases and J lost 3, with 9 bases in between.

This clonotype was observed a few times. The rearrangement uses TRBV20-1 and TRBJ2-1, with 11 bases aligning to TRBD2. Trimming removed 5 bases from V and 0 bases from J; junction bases left unmatched: 6. This CDR3 spans 16 amino acids. Germline V gives CDR1 DFQATT, CDR2 SNEGSKA (reference sequence). The DNA of the CDR3 is TGCAGTGCTGCCCTAGCGGGAGGTTTCTCCTACAATGAGCAGTTCTTC. Amino acid sequence: CSAALAGGFSYNEQFF.

This clonotype was observed at least ten times. The chain combines TRBV25-1 with TRBJ1-5; a possible D gene is TRBD1 (5 bases). Trimming removed 3 bases from V and 4 bases from J, with 13 bases in between. The CDR3 covers 15 residues. CDR1 is MGHDK and CDR2 is SYGVNS in the germline V gene. The chain's CDR3 is CASSDPRGGNQPQHF. The CDR3 region has the DNA TGTGCCAGCAGTGACCCGCGGGGGGGGAATCAGCCCCAGCATTTT.

This clonotype was counted many times. The chain carries TRBV24-1 and TRBJ1-5; 9 bases map to TRBD1. Germline V gene lookup returns CDR1 KGHDR and CDR2 SFDVKD. Trimming removed 9 bases from V and 6 bases from J; junction bases left unmatched: 5. CDR3 length: 13 residues. CDR3 protein: CATGTGNGQPQHF. Here the CDR3 DNA reads TGTGCCACCGGGACAGGGAACGGTCAGCCCCAGCATTTT.